A single sample gave rise to the 20 T cell receptor beta chains below, sequenced in a study of molecular identifiers for immune sequencing clone quantification. TCRdb fed the PCR reads into MiXCR, producing one record per CDR3 protein. The sample lists hundreds of thousands of distinct CDR3 sequences, 20% occurring once. Sequencing was performed on naive CD8+ T cells from blood, with Jurkat cell RNA spiked in. Subset defined: FACS-sorted CD8+CD4-CCR7+CD45RA+ naive T cells. All receptors come from a human donor in good health. Some libraries in this study had Jurkat cell RNA spiked in.

This clonotype was recorded at least ten times. This chain connects TRBV5-1 to TRBJ2-5; D is unclear. The CDR3 consists of 15 residues. Germline lookup yields CDR1 SGHRS and CDR2 YFSETQ. V lost 0 bases and J lost 1, with 10 bases in between. CDR3 residues: CASSLGQTSQETQYF. The CDR3 DNA sequence: TGCGCCAGCAGCTTGGGCCAGACCTCCCAAGAGACCCAGTACTTC.

This clonotype showed up many times. The J gene is TRBJ2-1, the V gene TRBV11-2; 13 bases match TRBD2. This CDR3 is 16 amino acids long. J was trimmed by 10 bases and V by 2 bases; bases with no gene match: 8. CDR1 and CDR2 (germline): SGHAT, FQNNGV. CDR3 coding DNA: TGTGCCAGCAGCTTATTGACTAGCGGGAGGCTTAAAGAGCAGTTCTTC. Translated, it gives CASSLLTSGRLKEQFF.

This clonotype was observed at least ten times. The chain couples TRBV7-6 to TRBJ2-7, with 12 bases that match TRBD1. The CDR3 is 15 amino acids. V dropped 3 bases and J dropped 6; count of bases not matched to a gene: 6. Germline V gene sequence: CDR1 SGHVS, CDR2 FNYEAQ. The CDR3 protein is CASSFSGTGGGEQYF. The CDR3, as DNA: TGTGCCAGCAGCTTTTCCGGGACAGGGGGCGGCGAGCAGTACTTC.

This clonotype was seen a handful of times. The chain joins TRBV15 to TRBJ2-1, with a possible D match to TRBD2 (7 bases). The V gene lost 5 bases and the J gene lost 9 bases, with 20 bases spanning the gap. The CDR3 length is 15 residues. Germline V gene lookup returns CDR1 LNHNV and CDR2 YYDKDF (reference sequence). CDR3 residues: CATSLEGGSFPEQFF. For the CDR3, the DNA is TGTGCCACCAGCCTCGAGGGGGGGAGTTTCCCTGAGCAGTTCTTC.

There are many counts of this clonotype. The chain couples TRBV21-1 to TRBJ1-1; the D call TRBD1 from the table was never checked on the DNA. TRBV21-1 is recorded as a pseudogene. The CDR3 spans 18 residues. CDR3 residues: CASSKVRHDRSMNTEAFF. In nucleotides, the CDR3 is TGTGCCAGCAGCAAAGTGAGACACGACAGGTCAATGAACACTGAAGCTTTCTTT.

This rearrangement joins TRBV13 to TRBJ2-7; D gene uncertain. V was trimmed by 2 bases and J by 0 bases, leaving 11 bases between them. In germline, CDR1 is PRHDT, CDR2 FYEKMQ (reference sequence). The CDR3 covers 15 residues. CDR3 coding DNA: TGTGCCAGCAGCTTATTCCAACGGACCTCCTACGAGCAGTACTTC. Translating gives CASSLFQRTSYEQYF.

The chain links TRBV4-3 to TRBJ2-7, with D possibly matching TRBD2 (7 bases). The CDR3 extends over 17 amino acids. In germline, CDR1 is LGHNA, CDR2 YSLEER. Trimming removed 4 bases from V and 3 bases from J, with 22 bases in between. Here the CDR3 reads CASSPSGGPPFIYEQYF. The CDR3, as DNA: TGCGCCAGCAGCCCGTCCGGGGGGCCACCCTTCATCTACGAGCAGTACTTC.

This clonotype was seen ten or more times. V usage is TRBV9 and J usage is TRBJ2-3; weak D call: TRBD2 (6 bases). CDR1 is SGDLS and CDR2 is YYNGEE in the germline V gene. V was cut by 0 bases and J by 5 bases, with 7 bases left in between. The CDR3 contains 13 residues. This chain's CDR3 is CASSVVSGDTQYF. Written as DNA, the CDR3 is TGTGCCAGCAGCGTAGTTAGCGGAGATACGCAGTATTTT.

This clonotype has at least ten counts. The rearrangement joins TRBV27 to TRBJ1-2, with D possibly matching TRBD1 (6 bases). Trimming cost V 0 bases and J 3 bases, with 11 bases left between them. The CDR3 totals 15 residues. CDR1 is MNHEY and CDR2 is SMNVEV in the germline V gene (reference sequence). The CDR3 is CASSLSWGAYYGYTF. The DNA of the CDR3 is TGTGCCAGCAGTTTATCGTGGGGGGCCTACTATGGCTACACCTTC.

Notes on this clonotype: A much larger clonotype is one base distant, so this may be a read error. The genes are TRBV7-9 and TRBJ2-5, with D possibly matching TRBD2 (5 bases). The CDR3 has 14 residues. In germline, CDR1 is SEHNR, CDR2 FQNEAQ (reference sequence). Trimming took 1 base from V and 4 from J, leaving 10 bases between them. The CDR3 protein is CASSLELASETQYF. In DNA, the CDR3 is TGTGCCAGCAGCTTAGAGCTAGCCTCAGAGACCCAGTACTTC. The full variable domain, rest sourced from reference TRBV7-9 and TRBJ2-5, is DTGVSQNPRHKITKRGQNVTFRCDPISEHNRLYWYRQTLGQGPEFLTYFQNEAQLEKSRLLSDRFSAERPKGSFSTLEIQRTEQGDSAMYLCASSLELASETQYFGPGTRLLVL.

This clonotype was recorded a few times. The gene calls are TRBV6-2 or TRBV6-3 and TRBJ2-5, with 9 bases lining up with TRBD2. CDR1 is MNHEY and CDR2 is SVGEGT in the germline V gene. The CDR3 has 15 amino acids. V lost 4 bases to trimming and J lost 2 bases; unmatched junction nucleotides: 5. CDR3 sequence reads: CASSLPSGVQETQYF. The CDR3 DNA is TGTGCCAGCAGTTTGCCTAGCGGGGTGCAAGAGACCCAGTACTTC.

In regard to this clonotype: A much larger clonotype is one base distant, so this may be a read error. The chain carries TRBV27 and TRBJ2-3; 8 bases map to TRBD2. Germline V gene data show CDR1 as MNHEY and CDR2 as SMNVEV (reference sequence). J lost 0 bases, V lost 3 bases, and 8 bases had no gene match. The CDR3 spans 17 residues. This CDR3 is CASSFLPGGASTDTQYF. The CDR3 nucleotides read TGTGCCAGCAGTTTCCTCCCGGGGGGGGCAAGCACAGATACGCAGTATTTT.

As regards this clonotype: A much larger clone lies a single base off, so this may be a read error. The rearrangement uses TRBV5-4 and TRBJ2-1; 10 nucleotides agree with TRBD2. CDR1 SGHNT and CDR2 YYREEE come from the germline V gene (reference sequence). The CDR3 is 15 amino acids. Trimming took 5 bases from V and 6 from J; bases not matched to a gene: 8. In nucleotides, the CDR3 is TGTGCCAGCAGATTCAGCGGGGGGGCCTCCAATGAGCAGTTCTTC. Translating gives CASRFSGGASNEQFF.

V usage is TRBV30 and J usage is TRBJ2-3; D might be TRBD1 (5 bases). V lost 5 bases, J lost 3 bases, and 18 bases lay in between. This CDR3 is 15 amino acids long. CDR1 is GTSNPN, CDR2 SVGIG, per germline (reference sequence). CDR3 sequence reads: CAWEGRGLGTDTQYF. The CDR3 DNA reads TGTGCCTGGGAAGGAAGGGGTCTAGGAACAGATACGCAGTATTTT.

This clonotype was counted a few times. V and J are TRBV5-3 and TRBJ2-7; 7 nucleotides align to TRBD2. TRBV5-3 is sorted into the ORF group, with uncertain function. This CDR3 is 14 amino acids long. V trimming: 8 bases; J trimming: 10 bases; junction bases outside the gene matches: 18. Here the CDR3 reads CASSPQLGGYEQYF. The CDR3 DNA sequence: TGTGCCAGCTCTCCCCAACTGGGGGGGTATGAACAGTACTTC.

On this clonotype: A single base separates this from a much larger clone, so it may be a read error. The V and J genes are TRBV12-3 or TRBV12-4 and TRBJ1-1; no clear D. This CDR3 has 14 residues. V lost 5 bases to trimming and J lost 0 bases, with 10 bases between them. The CDR3, as DNA: TGTGCCAGCAGTCGCGGAAACATGAACACTGAAGCTTTCTTT. Amino acids: CASSRGNMNTEAFF.

This clonotype was observed at least ten times. This chain uses TRBV4-3 with TRBJ1-5; 10 bases line up with TRBD1. With V trimmed by 0 bases and J by 8 bases, 13 bases remained unmatched. Germline V gives CDR1 LGHNA, CDR2 YSLEER. The CDR3 length is 18 residues. In DNA form, the CDR3 reads TGCGCCAGCAGCCAAGATCTTGGAGGGACAGGGGCTTTGGAGCCCCAGCATTTT. This sequence encodes CASSQDLGGTGALEPQHF.

In its sample, this clonotype was seen a few times. This chain links TRBV2 with TRBJ2-7, with 9 bases that match TRBD1. V lost 6 bases to trimming and J lost 4 bases; unmatched junction nucleotides: 10. The length of the CDR3 is 15 residues. Germline V gene sequence: CDR1 SNHLY, CDR2 FYNNEI. The CDR3, as DNA: TGTGCCAGCAGGGGGACCGGGACAGGGCTGTACGAGCAGTACTTC. Its protein product is CASRGTGTGLYEQYF.

Ten or more counts support this clonotype. V gene TRBV6-2 or TRBV6-3 combines with J gene TRBJ2-2; D is possibly TRBD1 (6 bases). There are 14 residues in the CDR3. CDR1 is MNHEY, CDR2 SVGEGT, per germline. The V gene lost 7 bases and the J gene lost 7 bases, with 16 bases spanning the gap. In nucleotides, the CDR3 is TGTGCCAGCACAGGGGCCCCAACAAGCGGGGAGCTGTTTTTT. This translates into CASTGAPTSGELFF.

This clonotype was seen more than once but under ten times. The gene calls are TRBV18 and TRBJ2-2; D not resolved. Trimming took 3 bases from V and 4 from J, leaving 15 bases between them. CDR1 and CDR2 (germline): KGHSH, LQKENI. The CDR3 length is 16 residues. The CDR3 nucleotides are TGTGCCAGCTCACCCCTCCTAACTGTCGGCACCGGGGAGCTGTTTTTT. Protein: CASSPLLTVGTGELFF.